Listed below are T cell receptor beta chains from one sample, sequenced in a study of control samples from healthy donors and cancer patients. Data came from immunoSEQ multiplex PCR; TCRdb stores just in-frame clones and leaves some out. The table has under 200,000 clones, roughly 92% seen once. Sequencing used blood. Receptor source: a woman in her 30s in good health. Each CDR3 is given with its conserved first and last residue. The order of the fields is V gene, D gene, J gene, clone size, CDR3 DNA, CDR3 protein. A D gene is named only where the DNA matches it firmly. Size values are once, few and many counts, or a class for expanded clones, and some rows have none.

TRBV11-2	NA	TRBJ1-5	NA	TGTGCCAGCAGCTTAGATTCAGGGCGCAATCAGCCCCAGCATTTT	CASSLDSGRNQPQHF
TRBV28	NA	TRBJ1-1	NA	TGTGCCAGCAGTTCCCAGGGGCGGATTGAAGCTTTCTTT	CASSSQGRIEAFF
TRBV16	NA	TRBJ1-5	NA	TGTGCCAGCAGCCAATCTCCAGGAAGCAATCAGCCCCAGCATTTT	CASSQSPGSNQPQHF
TRBV24-1	NA	TRBJ2-3	NA	TGTGCCACCAGTGAGAACAGGGTTGGGACAGATACGCAGTATTTT	CATSENRVGTDTQYF
TRBV7-3	TRBD2	TRBJ2-1	once	TGTGCCAGCAGCTTAGGTGGGGCGGGAGGGGATCTGGAGCAGTTCTTC	CASSLGGAGGDLEQFF
TRBV3-1/TRBV3-2	NA	TRBJ2-1	NA	TGTGCCAGCATCCAGAGCGGGCGCTCCTACAATGAGCAGTTCTTC	CASIQSGRSYNEQFF
TRBV6-5	NA	TRBJ1-4	once	TGTGCCAGCAGCCTCAGGGTGGGGGAACTTTTTTTT	CASSLRVGELFF
TRBV7-9	NA	TRBJ1-5	NA	TGTGCCAGCAGCTTAGCGAGGGCAGGCTACAATCAGCCCCAGCATTTT	CASSLARAGYNQPQHF
TRBV4-1	TRBD1	TRBJ2-1	NA	TGCGCCAGCAGCCAAGAGGCATCAGGGGGCTACTACAATGAGCAGTTCTTC	CASSQEASGGYYNEQFF
TRBV4-1	TRBD1	TRBJ1-1	NA	TGCGCCAGCAGCCAAGAGTCGGGTCAGGGGGGCACTGAAGCTTTCTTT	CASSQESGQGGTEAFF
TRBV30	NA	TRBJ1-2	once	TGTGCCTGGAGTCGACAGAGCAATGGCTACACCTTC	CAWSRQSNGYTF
TRBV20-1	NA	TRBJ2-1	once	TGCAGTGCTAGTAGGGGGACCTACAATGAGCAGTTCTTC	CSASRGTYNEQFF
TRBV7-9	NA	TRBJ2-7	NA	TGTGCCAGCAGCTTATCGGGGTCCCACGAGCAGTACTTC	CASSLSGSHEQYF
TRBV5-1	NA	TRBJ2-3	NA	TGCGCCAGCAGGGTGGGGGGCACAGATACGCAGTATTTT	CASRVGGTDTQYF
TRBV15	NA	TRBJ2-5	NA	TGTGCCACCAGCAGAGATCCAACAGGTTCGGAGACCCAGTACTTC	CATSRDPTGSETQYF
TRBV4-1	NA	TRBJ2-3	NA	TGCGCCAGCAGCCCCCAAGGGGGCACAGATACGCAGTATTTT	CASSPQGGTDTQYF
TRBV15	TRBD1	TRBJ2-2	NA	TGTGCCACCAGGAGGACAGGGGGCGCGACCGGGGAGCTGTTTTTT	CATRRTGGATGELFF
TRBV4-2	NA	TRBJ2-6	NA	TGTGCCAGCAGCCCTTTATTCCCTCAAGGGGGGGCCAACGTCCTGACTTTC	CASSPLFPQGGANVLTF
TRBV9	NA	TRBJ2-7	NA	TGTGCCAGCAGCGTGGGCGGGAACGAGCAGTACTTC	CASSVGGNEQYF
TRBV7-9	NA	TRBJ1-5	NA	TGTGCCAGCAACAGTGGCCCAAATCAGCCCCAGCATTTT	CASNSGPNQPQHF
TRBV6-2/TRBV6-3	NA	TRBJ2-1	NA	TGTGCCAGCAGTTACTCGAAGAGCAACCGGGTGCCCCATGAGCAGTTCTTC	CASSYSKSNRVPHEQFF
TRBV7-2	NA	TRBJ1-1	NA	TGTGCCAGCAGCACTATCCGACAGATTATGAACACTGAAGCTTTCTTT	CASSTIRQIMNTEAFF
TRBV28	NA	TRBJ1-5	NA	TGTGCCAGCAGCGTAGATGGGTATAGCAATCAGCCCCAGCATTTT	CASSVDGYSNQPQHF
TRBV5-1	TRBD2	TRBJ2-3	NA	TGCGCCAGCAGCTGGACTAGCGGGAGACGGTTTACAGATACGCAGTATTTT	CASSWTSGRRFTDTQYF
TRBV27	NA	TRBJ2-7	NA	TGTGCCAGCAGTTGGGGTGCAGGGGTCTACGAGCAGTACTTC	CASSWGAGVYEQYF
TRBV25-1	NA	TRBJ2-3	NA	TGTGCCAGCAGTTCGCAGGGTGGAGATACGCAGTATTTT	CASSSQGGDTQYF
TRBV7-3	NA	TRBJ2-7	NA	TGTGCCAGCAGCTTAACGGACAGCTCCTACGAGCAGTACTTC	CASSLTDSSYEQYF
TRBV7-8	NA	TRBJ1-3	NA	TGTGCCAGCAGCCCCGAAGGCTCTGGAAACACCATATATTTT	CASSPEGSGNTIYF
TRBV19	TRBD1	TRBJ1-2	NA	TGTGCCAGTAGTATGAGGCAGGGGGCAAGCCCATTTCTGACCGCTAACTATGGCTACACCTTC	CASSMRQGASPFLTANYGYTF
TRBV7-8	TRBD2	TRBJ2-7	NA	TGTGCCAGCAGCTTAGATAGCGGGAGGGTTTACGAGCAGTACTTC	CASSLDSGRVYEQYF
TRBV7-2	TRBD1	TRBJ1-6	NA	TGTGCCAGCAGCTCACGACAGGGGGCAAGTTCACCCCTCCACTTT	CASSSRQGASSPLHF
TRBV27	TRBD2	TRBJ2-3	NA	TGTGCCAGCAGCCTAGCGGTTAAGGATACGCAGTATTTT	CASSLAVKDTQYF
TRBV28	TRBD1	TRBJ1-1	NA	TGTGCCAGCAGTTTACCCCTAGGGGGCAAGGCTGAAGCTTTCTTT	CASSLPLGGKAEAFF
TRBV25-1	TRBD2	TRBJ2-1	NA	TGTGCCAGCAGTCCCCCCAAGGGCCCGACTAGCGGGAGGCATGAGCAGTTCTTC	CASSPPKGPTSGRHEQFF
TRBV11-2	NA	TRBJ2-7	NA	TGTGCCAGCAGCTCTAGCTCCTACGAGCAGTACTTC	CASSSSSYEQYF
TRBV11-1	NA	TRBJ2-3	NA	TGTGCCAGCAATGTGGGGCGACCGACAGATACGCAGTATTTT	CASNVGRPTDTQYF
TRBV23-1	NA	TRBJ1-4	once	TGCGCCAGCAGTCAAGGACGACGGGACTCGGGTGAAAAACTGTTTTTT	CASSQGRRDSGEKLFF